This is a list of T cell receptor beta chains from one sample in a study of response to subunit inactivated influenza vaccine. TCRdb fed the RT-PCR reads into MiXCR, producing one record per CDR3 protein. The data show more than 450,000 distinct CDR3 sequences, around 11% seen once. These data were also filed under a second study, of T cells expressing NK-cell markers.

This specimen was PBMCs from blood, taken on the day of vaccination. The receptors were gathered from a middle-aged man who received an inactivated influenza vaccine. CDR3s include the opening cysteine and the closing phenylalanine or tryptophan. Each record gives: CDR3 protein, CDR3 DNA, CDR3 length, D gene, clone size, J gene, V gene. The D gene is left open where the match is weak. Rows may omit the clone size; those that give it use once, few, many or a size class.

cdr3_aa: CASSLGTGGPSVETQYF
cdr3_nt: TGCGCCAGCAGCCTTGGAACGGGGGGGCCTTCAGTAGAGACCCAGTACTTC
cdr3_length: 17
d_call: TRBD2
clone_size: NA
j_call: TRBJ2-5
v_call: TRBV4-3

cdr3_aa: CASSVDGGGNTEAFF
cdr3_nt: TGTGCCAGCAGCGTAGATGGGGGGGGGAACACTGAAGCTTTCTTT
cdr3_length: 15
d_call: NA
clone_size: NA
j_call: TRBJ1-1
v_call: TRBV9

cdr3_aa: CASSSAGRSQETQYF
cdr3_nt: TGCGCCAGCAGCTCGGCAGGGAGATCACAAGAGACCCAGTACTTC
cdr3_length: 15
d_call: NA
clone_size: NA
j_call: TRBJ2-5
v_call: TRBV5-1

cdr3_aa: CASTGLAGGQASYNEQFF
cdr3_nt: TGTGCCAGCACCGGACTAGCGGGGGGGCAAGCCTCCTACAATGAGCAGTTCTTC
cdr3_length: 18
d_call: TRBD2
clone_size: NA
j_call: TRBJ2-1
v_call: TRBV2

cdr3_aa: CASSLGGLTGGNNEQFF
cdr3_nt: TGTGCCAGCAGCTTAGGCGGGCTAACGGGGGGGAACAATGAGCAGTTCTTC
cdr3_length: 17
d_call: TRBD2
clone_size: NA
j_call: TRBJ2-1
v_call: TRBV13

cdr3_aa: CASSELAGGLNEQFF
cdr3_nt: TGTGCCAGCAGTGAACTCGCGGGGGGGCTCAATGAGCAGTTCTTC
cdr3_length: 15
d_call: TRBD2
clone_size: many
j_call: TRBJ2-1
v_call: TRBV6-4

cdr3_aa: CASSVGGGNEKLFF
cdr3_nt: TGCGCCAGCAGCGTAGGGGGTGGTAATGAAAAACTGTTTTTT
cdr3_length: 14
d_call: NA
clone_size: NA
j_call: TRBJ1-4
v_call: TRBV5-1

cdr3_aa: CSARRAGTWDEQYF
cdr3_nt: TGCAGTGCTAGGCGAGCGGGAACCTGGGACGAGCAGTACTTC
cdr3_length: 14
d_call: TRBD2
clone_size: NA
j_call: TRBJ2-7
v_call: TRBV20-1

cdr3_aa: CASSVGLAGTTEQFF
cdr3_nt: TGTGCCAGCAGCGTGGGACTAGCGGGGACCACTGAGCAGTTCTTC
cdr3_length: 15
d_call: TRBD2
clone_size: NA
j_call: TRBJ2-1
v_call: TRBV9

cdr3_aa: CASSLGGTALEAFF
cdr3_nt: TGTGCCAGCAGTTTAGGAGGGACAGCCCTCGAAGCTTTCTTT
cdr3_length: 14
d_call: TRBD1
clone_size: NA
j_call: TRBJ1-1
v_call: TRBV12-3/TRBV12-4

cdr3_aa: CASSSGTATQPLHF
cdr3_nt: TGTGCCAGTAGTTCCGGGACGGCTACGCAGCCCCTGCATTTT
cdr3_length: 14
d_call: NA
clone_size: NA
j_call: TRBJ1-5
v_call: TRBV19

cdr3_aa: CSARTETQYF
cdr3_nt: TGCAGTGCTAGAACCGAGACCCAGTACTTC
cdr3_length: 10
d_call: NA
clone_size: many
j_call: TRBJ2-5
v_call: TRBV20-1

cdr3_aa: CSARDRGRNTDTQYF
cdr3_nt: TGCAGTGCTAGAGATAGAGGCAGGAACACAGATACGCAGTATTTT
cdr3_length: 15
d_call: NA
clone_size: once
j_call: TRBJ2-3
v_call: TRBV20-1

cdr3_aa: CSASGGVYLETQYF
cdr3_nt: TGCAGTGCTAGTGGGGGGGTCTACTTAGAGACCCAGTACTTC
cdr3_length: 14
d_call: TRBD2
clone_size: few
j_call: TRBJ2-5
v_call: TRBV20-1

cdr3_aa: CASSLTPRVGELFF
cdr3_nt: TGTGCCAGCAGCTTGACTCCCAGGGTCGGGGAGCTGTTTTTT
cdr3_length: 14
d_call: NA
clone_size: NA
j_call: TRBJ2-2
v_call: TRBV7-3

cdr3_aa: CASSQSPGASSYNEQFF
cdr3_nt: TGTGCCAGCAGCCAATCACCGGGGGCTAGCTCCTACAATGAGCAGTTCTTC
cdr3_length: 17
d_call: NA
clone_size: NA
j_call: TRBJ2-1
v_call: TRBV4-2

cdr3_aa: CACCFGPVGGRIPYNEQFF
cdr3_nt: TGTGCCTGCTGTTTCGGGCCTGTCGGCGGGAGGATACCCTACAATGAGCAGTTCTTC
cdr3_length: 19
d_call: TRBD2
clone_size: many
j_call: TRBJ2-1
v_call: TRBV2

cdr3_aa: CASSTLDRGEQFF
cdr3_nt: TGTGCCAGCAGTACACTAGATCGGGGGGAGCAGTTCTTC
cdr3_length: 13
d_call: NA
clone_size: NA
j_call: TRBJ2-1
v_call: TRBV12-3/TRBV12-4

cdr3_aa: CASSSGLAGVYGTDTQYF
cdr3_nt: TGCGCCAGCAGCTCGGGACTAGCGGGAGTATATGGCACAGATACGCAGTATTTT
cdr3_length: 18
d_call: TRBD2
clone_size: few
j_call: TRBJ2-3
v_call: TRBV5-1

cdr3_aa: CSADTSYYGYTF
cdr3_nt: TGCAGTGCTGATACTTCTTACTATGGCTACACCTTC
cdr3_length: 12
d_call: NA
clone_size: many
j_call: TRBJ1-2
v_call: TRBV20-1

cdr3_aa: CASSQEGVRGRTGELFF
cdr3_nt: TGTGCCAGCAGCCAAGAGGGCGTCAGGGGGCGAACCGGGGAGCTGTTTTTT
cdr3_length: 17
d_call: TRBD1
clone_size: many
j_call: TRBJ2-2
v_call: TRBV3-1

cdr3_aa: CASSIGRGRVNTEAFF
cdr3_nt: TGTGCCAGTAGTATAGGGAGGGGGCGTGTGAACACTGAAGCTTTCTTT
cdr3_length: 16
d_call: TRBD1
clone_size: NA
j_call: TRBJ1-1
v_call: TRBV19